This T cell receptor (beta chain) was profiled in a study of T cell changes during pregnancy in multiple sclerosis. The assay was immunoSEQ multiplex PCR, and TCRdb's table has in-frame clones only and misses some. The table lists about 57,000 clones, 75% to 95% of them singletons. Germline CDR1 is LNHNV and CDR2 is YYDKDF (reference sequence). CDR3 length equals 15 residues. Trimming at V came to 3 bases and at J to 4 bases, leaving 3 bases not matched to a gene. This clone was observed a few times. The chain links TRBV15 to TRBJ2-6; TRBD1 aligns across 7 bases. The sample was peripheral blood, taken after pregnancy. The receptor comes from a female donor in good health, enrolled as a control in a pregnancy study. Here the CDR3 reads CATSSTGEGANVLTF. The CDR3 nucleotides are TGTGCCACCAGCAGCACAGGGGAAGGGGCCAACGTCCTGACTTTC.